Sequencing of this TCR beta chain was carried out in a study of blood T cell repertoires in COVID-19. Study context: The origin of the acute and convalescent COVID-19 samples was the United States, Italy and Spain.

TCRdb's copy holds only in-frame clones and misses some; the assay was immunoSEQ multiplex PCR. The table has tens of thousands of clones, approximately 90% seen once. CDR3 length: 21 residues. The specimen was peripheral blood. This chain connects TRBV21-1 to TRBJ2-4; the D segment call TRBD1 is taken from the table without a DNA check. TRBV21-1 is a pseudogene segment. This clonotype originated in a human donor with active COVID-19. The donor label of this sample is uncertain. In DNA form, the CDR3 reads TGTGCCAGCAGCAAACCCCGGAAAACTACGACAGGAGGTCGTGCCAAAAACATTCAGTACTTC. It codes for CASSKPRKTTTGGRAKNIQYF.